This record covers a single T cell receptor beta chain. Its target is unknown. In germline, CDR1 is WNHNN, CDR2 SYGVQD (reference sequence). V lost 6 bases and J lost 7; bases outside the gene matches: 10. This CDR3 region has 15 residues. PCR was performed using 60 Vbeta and 13 Jbeta primers. Produced via immunoSEQ multiplex PCR; TCRdb's table is partial and in-frame only. The sample has a few hundred thousand clones; roughly 90% are singletons. The sample is drawn from a study of cytomegalovirus exposure and HLA in healthy donors. Study-wide results and caveats: Earlier analysis looked at TCR beta V segments, and most were productive about 90% or about 30% of the time. By a later analysis, the bulk of CMV-associated TCR beta chains appeared HLA-restricted. Highly shared variants forming one cluster were likely a sequencing artifact. The study labeled 164 TCR beta chains cytomegalovirus-associated.

This sequence originates from a woman under 30 in good health and CMV-seronegative. V and J are TRBV10-1 and TRBJ2-1, with 9 bases matching TRBD2. Input material: PBMCs. The CDR3 DNA reads TGCGCCAGCAGCGGGCTAGCGGGGAGGGGGAATGAGCAGTTCTTC. This translates into CASSGLAGRGNEQFF.